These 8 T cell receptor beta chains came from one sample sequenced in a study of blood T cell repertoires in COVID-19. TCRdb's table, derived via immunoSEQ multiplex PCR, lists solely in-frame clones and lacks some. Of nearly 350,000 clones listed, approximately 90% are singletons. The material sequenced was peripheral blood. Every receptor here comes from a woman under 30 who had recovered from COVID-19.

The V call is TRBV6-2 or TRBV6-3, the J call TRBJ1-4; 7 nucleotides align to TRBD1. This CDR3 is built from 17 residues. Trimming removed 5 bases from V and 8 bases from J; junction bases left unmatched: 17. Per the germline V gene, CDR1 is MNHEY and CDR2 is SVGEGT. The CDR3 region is CASSRQGRGFRREKLFF. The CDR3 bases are TGTGCCAGCAGTAGACAGGGTCGGGGATTTCGTCGGGAAAAACTGTTTTTT.

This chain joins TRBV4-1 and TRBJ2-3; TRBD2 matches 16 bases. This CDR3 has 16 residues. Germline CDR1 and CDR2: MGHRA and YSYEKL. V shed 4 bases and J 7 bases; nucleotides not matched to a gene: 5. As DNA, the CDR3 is TGCGCCAGCAGCCGCTCGGGACTAGCGGGAGGGAATACGCAGTATTTT. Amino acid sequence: CASSRSGLAGGNTQYF.

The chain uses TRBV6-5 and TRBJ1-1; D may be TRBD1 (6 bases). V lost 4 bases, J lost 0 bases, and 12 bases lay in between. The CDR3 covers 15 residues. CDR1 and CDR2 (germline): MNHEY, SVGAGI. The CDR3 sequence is CASSWQGSVNTEAFF. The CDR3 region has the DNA TGTGCCAGCAGTTGGCAGGGGTCGGTGAACACTGAAGCTTTCTTT.

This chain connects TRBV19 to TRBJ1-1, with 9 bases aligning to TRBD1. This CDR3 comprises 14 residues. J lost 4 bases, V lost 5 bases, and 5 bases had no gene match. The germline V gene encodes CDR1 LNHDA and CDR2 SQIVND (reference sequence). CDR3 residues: CASSSGQGPTEAFF. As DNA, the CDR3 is TGTGCCAGTAGTTCGGGACAGGGTCCCACTGAAGCTTTCTTT.

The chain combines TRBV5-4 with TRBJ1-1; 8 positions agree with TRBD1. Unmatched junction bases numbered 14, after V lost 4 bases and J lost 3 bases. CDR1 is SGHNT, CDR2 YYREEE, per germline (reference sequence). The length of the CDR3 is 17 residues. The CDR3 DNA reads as TGTGCCAGCAGCACTCGACAGGGGCCCTTGGGTGACACTGAAGCTTTCTTT. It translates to CASSTRQGPLGDTEAFF.

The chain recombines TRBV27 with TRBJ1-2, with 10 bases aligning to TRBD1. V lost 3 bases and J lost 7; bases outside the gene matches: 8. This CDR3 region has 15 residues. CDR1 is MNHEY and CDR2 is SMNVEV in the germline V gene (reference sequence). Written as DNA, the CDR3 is TGTGCCAGCAGTTTTTCCCGGACAGGGGGGCCTGGCTACACCTTC. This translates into CASSFSRTGGPGYTF.

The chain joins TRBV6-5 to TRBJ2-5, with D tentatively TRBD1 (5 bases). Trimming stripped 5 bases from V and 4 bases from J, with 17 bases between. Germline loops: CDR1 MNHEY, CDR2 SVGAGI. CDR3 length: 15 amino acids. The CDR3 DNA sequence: TGTGCCAGCAGTAACCTCAGGGCAGGTGGAGAGACCCAGTACTTC. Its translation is CASSNLRAGGETQYF.

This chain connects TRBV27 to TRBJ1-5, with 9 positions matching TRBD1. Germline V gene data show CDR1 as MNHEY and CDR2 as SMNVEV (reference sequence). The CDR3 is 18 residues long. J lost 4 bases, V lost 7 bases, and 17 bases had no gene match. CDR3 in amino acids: CASTTRGPGQGTNQPQHF. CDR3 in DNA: TGTGCCAGCACCACTCGCGGCCCGGGACAGGGAACAAATCAGCCCCAGCATTTT.